These T cell receptor beta chains were read from a single sample in a study of blood T cell repertoires in COVID-19. Profiled with immunoSEQ multiplex PCR; TCRdb holds only in-frame clones, not every one. Counted here are a few hundred thousand clones, around 81% occurring once; the ten biggest clones make up 6.5% to 8.5%. The sample was PBMCs or T cells enriched from blood (not recorded which). All receptors derive from a woman in her forties with acute COVID-19. Each CDR3 is given with its conserved first and last residue. Each record gives: clone size, V gene, J gene, D gene, CDR3 DNA, CDR3 protein. The D gene is left open where the match is weak. For some rows the clone size is stated as once, few or many, or as a class when expanded; others skip it.

>.|TRBV19|TRBJ2-1|TRBD1
TGTGCCAGTACGGGACAGGATAATCCGAGCTCCTACAATGAGCAGTTCTTC
CASTGQDNPSSYNEQFF
>.|TRBV19|TRBJ1-2|TRBD1
TGTGCCAGTAGTATAGGCGGGGACAGCTCTTCTAACTATGGCTACACCTTC
CASSIGGDSSSNYGYTF
>few|TRBV20-1|TRBJ1-5|.
TGCAGTGCTAGTTGGGCAGGGGGCAATCAGCCCCAGCATTTT
CSASWAGGNQPQHF
>.|TRBV5-8|TRBJ1-1|.
TGTGCCAGCAGCTTCTCCAGGGTGCCAGCTTTCTTT
CASSFSRVPAFF
>few|TRBV10-1|TRBJ1-5|.
TGCGCCTTACACAGGGTCTCCTTGGGCAATCAGCCCCAGCATTTT
CALHRVSLGNQPQHF
>.|TRBV7-8|TRBJ2-7|TRBD2
TGTGCCAGCAGCTTAGGAAGCGGGGGGGCTGCCTTCTACGAGCAGTACTTC
CASSLGSGGAAFYEQYF
>few|TRBV7-9|TRBJ1-1|.
TGTGCCAGCAGCTTAGGGTTAGGAGTTGAAGCTTTCTTT
CASSLGLGVEAFF
>.|TRBV6-5|TRBJ2-7|TRBD1
TGTGCCAGCATGAGGGACAGGGGCGCACCCTACGAGCAGTACTTC
CASMRDRGAPYEQYF
>.|TRBV5-1|TRBJ2-5|TRBD2
TGCGCCAGCAGCTCCGGGACTAGCGGGGGCAAGTACTTC
CASSSGTSGGKYF
>.|TRBV6-2/TRBV6-3|TRBJ1-1|TRBD1
TGTGCCAGCAGTTACTCGTTTTCGGTCGGGGACAGCCCTTCTGAAGCTTTCTTT
CASSYSFSVGDSPSEAFF
>once|TRBV2|TRBJ2-6|.
TGTGCCAGCAGTCCCTGGGAGGACAGGCTTTCTGGGGCCAACGTCCTGACTTTC
CASSPWEDRLSGANVLTF
>few|TRBV9|TRBJ1-6|.
TGTGCCAGCAGCGTAGGACCTACCAGGGATTCATCCCTCCACTTT
CASSVGPTRDSSLHF
>.|TRBV5-6|TRBJ1-6|.
TGTGCCAGCAGCTTGTTTACAGGGAACTCACCCCTCCACTTT
CASSLFTGNSPLHF
>.|TRBV19|TRBJ2-4|.
TGTGCCAGTAGTATGAACACTAATCAGTACTTC
CASSMNTNQYF
>.|TRBV3-1/TRBV3-2|TRBJ2-3|TRBD2
TGTGCCAGCAGCCTCCCGGGGGGAACTGGGACAGATACGCAGTATTTT
CASSLPGGTGTDTQYF
>.|TRBV5-1|TRBJ2-3|.
TGCGCCAGCAGCTTGGCAGGGGTAAACACAGATACGCAGTATTTT
CASSLAGVNTDTQYF
>.|TRBV5-1|TRBJ2-7|.
TGCGCCAGCAGCTTGGATCACAGGGGAGGAGACGAGCAGTACTTC
CASSLDHRGGDEQYF
>.|TRBV6-5|TRBJ2-7|TRBD2
TGTGCCAGCAGTTACTCGGGGTTAGCGGGACTCGACGAGCAGTACTTC
CASSYSGLAGLDEQYF
>.|TRBV9|TRBJ2-1|TRBD2
TGTGCCAGCAGCGTAGGAGTCGGACTAGCGGGAGACCACAATGAGCAGTTCTTC
CASSVGVGLAGDHNEQFF